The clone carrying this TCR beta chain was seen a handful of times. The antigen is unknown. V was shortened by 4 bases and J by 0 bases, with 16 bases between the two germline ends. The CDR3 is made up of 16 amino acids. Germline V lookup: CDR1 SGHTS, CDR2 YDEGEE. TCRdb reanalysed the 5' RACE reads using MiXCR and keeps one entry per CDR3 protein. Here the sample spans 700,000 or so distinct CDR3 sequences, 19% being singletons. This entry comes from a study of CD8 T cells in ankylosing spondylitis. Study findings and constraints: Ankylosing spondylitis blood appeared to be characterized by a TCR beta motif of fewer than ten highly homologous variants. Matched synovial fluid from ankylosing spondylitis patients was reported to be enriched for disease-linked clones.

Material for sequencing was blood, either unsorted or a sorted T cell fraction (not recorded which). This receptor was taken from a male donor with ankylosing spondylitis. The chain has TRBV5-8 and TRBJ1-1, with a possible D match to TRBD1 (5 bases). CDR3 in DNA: TGTGCCAGCAGCCACCGAGTGGGGCAGTTGAACACTGAAGCTTTCTTT. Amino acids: CASSHRVGQLNTEAFF.